A selection of T cell receptor beta chains follows, all from one sample in a study of beta chain features in type 1 diabetes. The table came from immunoSEQ multiplex PCR; TCRdb's copy has only in-frame clones and leaves some out. Altogether about 140,000 clones are present, less than 8.5% being singletons, with the ten largest covering around 1.3%. Sequences were obtained from central memory CD4+ T cells from blood. These receptors were obtained from a woman aged 30 to 39 in good health. Each CDR3 is given with its conserved first and last residue. The D gene is left open where the match is weak. Clone size appears in some rows only: once, few, many, or a class for an expanded clone.

d_gene	j_gene	v_gene	abundance	CDR3aa	CDR3nt
.	TRBJ2-1	TRBV9	few	CASSPVGRVNYNEQFF	TGTGCCAGCAGCCCAGTCGGCCGGGTTAACTACAATGAGCAGTTCTTC
.	TRBJ2-5	TRBV4-2	.	CASSQDFSQETQYF	TGTGCCAGCAGCCAAGATTTCAGCCAAGAGACCCAGTACTTC
TRBD1	TRBJ2-5	TRBV5-1	many	CASFGQGGETQYF	TGCGCCAGCTTCGGACAGGGTGGAGAGACCCAGTACTTC
TRBD1	TRBJ1-5	TRBV4-2	few	CASSQTGQGGQPQHF	TGTGCCAGCAGCCAGACTGGACAGGGAGGTCAGCCCCAGCATTTT
.	TRBJ2-3	TRBV5-4	.	CASSSERVTDTQYF	TGTGCCAGCAGCTCTGAGAGGGTCACAGATACGCAGTATTTT
.	TRBJ2-5	TRBV11-2	.	CASSLRDDSETKQETQYF	TGTGCCAGCAGCTTAAGAGACGATAGCGAAACTAAACAAGAGACCCAGTACTTC
.	TRBJ2-1	TRBV7-8	few	CASSLGAVAYNEQFF	TGTGCCAGCAGCCTCGGTGCGGTGGCCTACAATGAGCAGTTCTTC
TRBD2	TRBJ2-3	TRBV9	many	CASNPSGNTDTQYF	TGTGCCAGCAACCCAAGCGGGAACACAGATACGCAGTATTTT
TRBD1	TRBJ2-7	TRBV4-1	few	CASSQLDRGEVEQYF	TGCGCCAGCAGCCAATTGGACAGGGGCGAGGTCGAGCAGTACTTC
TRBD1	TRBJ2-4	TRBV15	few	CATSKDRDYIQYF	TGTGCCACCAGCAAAGACAGGGATTACATTCAGTACTTC
TRBD2	TRBJ2-7	TRBV7-2	.	CASSFPSGSIYEQYF	TGTGCCAGCAGCTTCCCCAGCGGGAGTATCTACGAGCAGTACTTC
.	TRBJ2-1	TRBV9	few	CASSAVSGSYNEQFF	TGTGCCAGCAGCGCGGTCAGCGGGTCCTACAATGAGCAGTTCTTC
.	TRBJ2-1	TRBV15	few	CATSIINEQFF	TGTGCCACCAGCATTATTAATGAGCAGTTCTTC
TRBD2	TRBJ2-3	TRBV7-9	.	CASSEGGRGNTDTQYF	TGTGCCAGCAGCGAGGGAGGGAGAGGGAATACAGATACGCAGTATTTT
.	TRBJ2-1	TRBV4-3	many	CASSRLGETTYNEQFF	TGCGCCAGCAGCCGCTTAGGAGAGACTACATACAATGAGCAGTTCTTC
.	TRBJ2-5	TRBV7-9	.	CASSDWVLETQYF	TGTGCCAGCAGCGACTGGGTCCTGGAGACCCAGTACTTC
.	TRBJ2-1	TRBV6-5	few	CASSYSGQRKVHEQFF	TGTGCCAGCAGTTACTCGGGACAAAGGAAGGTACATGAGCAGTTCTTC
TRBD1	TRBJ2-3	TRBV6-5	few	CASKRDRGTDTQYF	TGTGCCAGCAAAAGGGACAGGGGGACAGATACGCAGTATTTT
.	TRBJ2-5	TRBV7-2	many	CASSLGSSGRETQYF	TGTGCCAGCAGCTTAGGTTCGTCGGGTCGGGAGACCCAGTACTTC
TRBD2	TRBJ2-1	TRBV11-1	.	CASSLALGGGFNEQFF	TGTGCCAGCAGCTTAGCGCTCGGGGGAGGGTTCAATGAGCAGTTCTTC
TRBD2	TRBJ2-1	TRBV25-1	many	CASSDGGSGNEQFF	TGTGCCAGCAGTGACGGCGGGAGTGGGAATGAGCAGTTCTTC
TRBD2	TRBJ2-7	TRBV28	many	CASSIAGGPYEQYF	TGTGCCAGCAGTATAGCGGGAGGGCCTTACGAGCAGTACTTC
.	TRBJ1-3	TRBV7-9	.	CASSLPSAGNTIYF	TGTGCCAGCAGCTTACCCTCTGCTGGAAACACCATATATTTT
.	TRBJ2-1	TRBV7-7	few	CASSSGTLYNEQFF	TGTGCTAGCAGCTCCGGGACTCTCTACAATGAGCAGTTCTTC
.	TRBJ1-1	TRBV20-1	medium-sized	CSAPTDTEAFF	TGCAGTGCTCCGACTGACACTGAAGCTTTCTTT
TRBD1	TRBJ2-7	TRBV6-5	.	CASRSGTGSYEQYF	TGTGCCAGCAGATCCGGGACAGGGTCCTACGAGCAGTACTTC
.	TRBJ2-5	TRBV5-1	.	CASHPGHPQETQYF	TGCGCCAGTCATCCGGGACACCCACAAGAGACCCAGTACTTC
.	TRBJ2-3	TRBV2	many	CATTQGRLTDTQYF	TGTGCCACTACCCAGGGGCGGCTTACAGATACGCAGTATTTT
TRBD2	TRBJ2-1	TRBV5-1	few	CASSLPGLAGGSDEQFF	TGCGCCAGCAGCTTGCCGGGACTAGCGGGAGGGTCGGATGAGCAGTTCTTC
TRBD2	TRBJ2-1	TRBV7-9	.	CASSLSGTYNEQFF	TGTGCCAGCAGCCTTAGCGGGACCTACAATGAGCAGTTCTTC
TRBD2	TRBJ2-1	TRBV7-9	few	CASSLGQGLANNEQFF	TGTGCCAGCAGCTTAGGGCAGGGACTAGCCAACAATGAGCAGTTCTTC
.	TRBJ1-5	TRBV21-1	few	CASSPDRAGNRPQHF	TGTGCCAGCAGCCCTGACAGGGCTGGAAACCGGCCCCAGCATTTT
.	TRBJ2-5	TRBV29-1	many	CSVGYEETQYF	TGCAGCGTTGGTTATGAAGAGACCCAGTACTTC
TRBD2	TRBJ2-1	TRBV7-3	few	CASSTSGSSNEQFF	TGTGCCAGCAGCACTAGCGGGAGTAGCAATGAGCAGTTCTTC
.	TRBJ2-3	TRBV7-2	few	CASSSRGLSTDTQYF	TGTGCCAGCAGCTCCCGCGGACTTTCCACAGATACGCAGTATTTT
TRBD1	TRBJ2-1	TRBV29-1	few	CSIPGQGPWEFF	TGCAGCATTCCGGGACAGGGACCCTGGGAGTTCTTC
.	TRBJ2-3	TRBV9	few	CASSASPLGDTQYF	TGTGCCAGCAGCGCTTCGCCCCTAGGAGATACGCAGTATTTT
.	TRBJ2-2	TRBV7-3	.	CASSLGGTVNTGELFF	TGTGCCAGCAGCTTAGGAGGGACGGTGAACACCGGGGAGCTGTTTTTT
.	TRBJ1-2	TRBV28	many	CASSFAQIYYGYTF	TGTGCCAGCAGTTTTGCCCAGATATACTATGGCTACACCTTC
TRBD2	TRBJ2-5	TRBV7-2	few	CASSSRTSPQETQYF	TGTGCCAGCAGCTCCCGGACTAGCCCCCAAGAGACCCAGTACTTC
TRBD2	TRBJ2-1	TRBV11-3	few	CASSPGTSGNDEQFF	TGTGCCAGCAGCCCAGGGACTAGCGGGAACGATGAGCAGTTCTTC
TRBD1	TRBJ1-2	TRBV6-1	few	CASSAGQGSRGYTF	TGTGCCAGCAGTGCCGGACAGGGGAGTCGTGGCTACACCTTC
.	TRBJ2-5	TRBV5-1	many	CASSLVQGEGETQYF	TGCGCCAGCAGCTTGGTCCAGGGTGAAGGAGAGACCCAGTACTTC
.	TRBJ2-5	TRBV7-3	few	CASSAQPTRNQETQYF	TGTGCCAGCAGCGCACAACCGACACGGAACCAAGAGACCCAGTACTTC
TRBD1	TRBJ1-1	TRBV27	few	CASSAPGQTEAFF	TGTGCCAGCAGCGCCCCGGGACAGACTGAAGCTTTCTTT
TRBD1	TRBJ2-7	TRBV7-2	many	CASSPGQGREQYF	TGTGCCAGCAGCCCCGGACAGGGTAGAGAGCAGTACTTC
TRBD1	TRBJ2-6	TRBV18	few	CASSPRQGDSGANVLTF	TGTGCCAGCTCACCCCGACAGGGTGACTCTGGGGCCAACGTCCTGACTTTC
TRBD1	TRBJ1-1	TRBV18	.	CATTPRTGENTEAFF	TGTGCCACCACACCCAGGACAGGGGAGAACACTGAAGCTTTCTTT
.	TRBJ2-1	TRBV5-5	few	CASSLLGGNEQFF	TGTGCCAGCAGCCTCCTAGGTGGAAATGAGCAGTTCTTC
TRBD2	TRBJ2-7	TRBV6-6	many	CASRGTSGTSYEQYF	TGTGCCAGCAGGGGGACTAGCGGGACTTCCTACGAGCAGTACTTC
TRBD1	TRBJ2-6	TRBV9	few	CASSVETGLSGANVLTF	TGTGCCAGCAGCGTGGAGACAGGGCTGTCTGGGGCCAACGTCCTGACTTTC
.	TRBJ1-5	TRBV18	.	CASSPGGAQPQHF	TGTGCCAGCTCACCTGGGGGGGCCCAGCCCCAGCATTTT
TRBD1	TRBJ2-1	TRBV7-8	.	CASSLLDRGSLDEQFF	TGTGCCAGCAGCTTACTGGACAGGGGGTCGCTTGATGAGCAGTTCTTC
.	TRBJ1-2	TRBV6-5	.	CASSLRQERYGYTF	TGTGCCAGCAGTCTCCGACAGGAGCGGTATGGCTACACCTTC